What follows is one T cell receptor beta chain and its context. Its antigen is as yet unknown. The record originates from a study of cytomegalovirus exposure and HLA in healthy donors. Study results and limitations: Most of the TCR beta V segments (in an earlier analysis) were productive either about 90% or about 30% of the time.

Germline loops: CDR1 SNHLY, CDR2 FYNNEI. V lost 11 bases, J lost 4 bases, and 10 bases stayed unmatched. The CDR3 covers 14 residues. PCR amplification relied on 60 Vbeta primers (plus 13 Jbeta primers). Only in-frame clones appear in the TCRdb table, and some are missing; sequencing was by immunoSEQ multiplex PCR. The sample includes around 130,000 clones, around 77% of them seen just once. This clonotype was obtained from a man under 40 in good health and CMV-seronegative. Sequenced sample: PBMCs. The chain carries TRBV2 and TRBJ1-4; 7 positions match TRBD1. This chain's CDR3 is CAGTDSQFNEKLFF. Here the CDR3 DNA reads TGTGCCGGGACAGACAGCCAGTTTAATGAAAAACTGTTTTTT. Based on the CDR3 plus reference TRBV2 and TRBJ1-4, the full variable domain is EPEVTQTPSHQVTQMGQEVILRCVPISNHLYFYWYRQILGQKVEFLVSFYNNEISEKSEIFDDQFSVERPDGSNFTLKIRSTKLEDSAMYFCAGTDSQFNEKLFFGSGTQLSVL.